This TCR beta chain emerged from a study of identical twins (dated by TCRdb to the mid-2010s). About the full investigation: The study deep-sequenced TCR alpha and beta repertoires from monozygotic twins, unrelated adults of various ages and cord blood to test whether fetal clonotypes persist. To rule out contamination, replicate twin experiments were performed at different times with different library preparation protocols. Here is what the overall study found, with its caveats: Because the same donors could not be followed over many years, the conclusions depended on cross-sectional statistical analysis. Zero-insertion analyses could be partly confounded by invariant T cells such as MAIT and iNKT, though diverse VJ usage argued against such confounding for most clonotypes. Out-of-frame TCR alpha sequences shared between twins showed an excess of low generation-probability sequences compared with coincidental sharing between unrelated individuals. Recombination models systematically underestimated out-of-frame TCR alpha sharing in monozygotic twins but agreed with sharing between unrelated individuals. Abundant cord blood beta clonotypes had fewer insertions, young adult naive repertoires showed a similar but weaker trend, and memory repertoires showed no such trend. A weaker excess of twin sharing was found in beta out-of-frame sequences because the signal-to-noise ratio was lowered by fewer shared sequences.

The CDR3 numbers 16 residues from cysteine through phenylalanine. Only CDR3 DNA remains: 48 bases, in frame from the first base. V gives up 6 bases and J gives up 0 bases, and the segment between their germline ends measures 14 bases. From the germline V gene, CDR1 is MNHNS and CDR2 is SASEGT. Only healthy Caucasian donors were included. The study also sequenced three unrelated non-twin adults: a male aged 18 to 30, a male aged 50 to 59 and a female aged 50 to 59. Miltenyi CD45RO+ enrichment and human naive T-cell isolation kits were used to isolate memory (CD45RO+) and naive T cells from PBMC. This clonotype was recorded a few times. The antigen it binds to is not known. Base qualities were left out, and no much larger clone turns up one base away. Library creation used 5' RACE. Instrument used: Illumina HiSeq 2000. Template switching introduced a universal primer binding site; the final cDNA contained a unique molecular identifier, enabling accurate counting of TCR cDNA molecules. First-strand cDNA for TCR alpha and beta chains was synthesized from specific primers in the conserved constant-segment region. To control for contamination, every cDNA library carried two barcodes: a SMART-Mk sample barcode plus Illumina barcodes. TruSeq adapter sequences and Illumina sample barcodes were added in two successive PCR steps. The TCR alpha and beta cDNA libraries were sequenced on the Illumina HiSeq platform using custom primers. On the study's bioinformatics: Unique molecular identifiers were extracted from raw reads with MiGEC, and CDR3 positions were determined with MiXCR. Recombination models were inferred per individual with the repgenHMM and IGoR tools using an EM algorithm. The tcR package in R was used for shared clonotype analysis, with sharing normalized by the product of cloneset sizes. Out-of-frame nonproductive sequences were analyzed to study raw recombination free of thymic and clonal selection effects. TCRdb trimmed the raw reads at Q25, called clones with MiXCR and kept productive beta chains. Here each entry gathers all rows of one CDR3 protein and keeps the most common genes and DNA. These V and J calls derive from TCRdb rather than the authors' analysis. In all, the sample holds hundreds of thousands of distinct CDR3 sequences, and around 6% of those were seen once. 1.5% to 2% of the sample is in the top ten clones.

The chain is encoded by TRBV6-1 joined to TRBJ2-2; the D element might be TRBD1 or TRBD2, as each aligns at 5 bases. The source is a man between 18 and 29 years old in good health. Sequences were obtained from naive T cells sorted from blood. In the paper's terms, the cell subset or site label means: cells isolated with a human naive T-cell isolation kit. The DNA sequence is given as TGTGCCAGCAGACGCACTAGGGGCACGAACACCGGGGAGCTGTTTTTT. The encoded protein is CASRRTRGTNTGELFF.